This entry features one T cell receptor (beta chain) sequence. Its antigen is as yet unknown. The repertoire was sequenced with immunoSEQ multiplex PCR; TCRdb's copy has only in-frame clones and lacks some. The data show roughly 15,000 clones, about 80% seen once. These data are taken from a study of OX40 agonist ivuxolimab in advanced cancers. In the study overall: Across the patients, intravenous ivuxolimab was delivered every 2 weeks at 0.01 to 10 mg/kg.

Germline loops: CDR1 SEHNR, CDR2 FQNEAQ (reference sequence). V was clipped by 5 bases and J by 7 bases; unmatched bases: 8. The CDR3 extends over 14 amino acids. Overall study results and limits: Antigen specificity was not determined for the expanded peripheral T cells. Circulating CD4+ and CD8+ T cells showed clonal expansion by week 6 at 0.1 to 3.0 mg/kg. Fewer expanded clones were found on average in CD4+ than in CD8+ T cells.

The source is an adult with an advanced solid tumor such as melanoma, head and neck, liver or kidney cancer. The chain carries TRBV7-9 and TRBJ1-5, with TRBD1 matching 7 bases. The specimen was CD4+ or CD8+ T cells sorted from blood, collected in a trial of the OX40 agonist ivuxolimab. CDR3 sequence (DNA): TGTGCCAGCAGCCGTGGGACAGAGGAACAGCCCCAGCATTTT. Translating it yields CASSRGTEEQPQHF.